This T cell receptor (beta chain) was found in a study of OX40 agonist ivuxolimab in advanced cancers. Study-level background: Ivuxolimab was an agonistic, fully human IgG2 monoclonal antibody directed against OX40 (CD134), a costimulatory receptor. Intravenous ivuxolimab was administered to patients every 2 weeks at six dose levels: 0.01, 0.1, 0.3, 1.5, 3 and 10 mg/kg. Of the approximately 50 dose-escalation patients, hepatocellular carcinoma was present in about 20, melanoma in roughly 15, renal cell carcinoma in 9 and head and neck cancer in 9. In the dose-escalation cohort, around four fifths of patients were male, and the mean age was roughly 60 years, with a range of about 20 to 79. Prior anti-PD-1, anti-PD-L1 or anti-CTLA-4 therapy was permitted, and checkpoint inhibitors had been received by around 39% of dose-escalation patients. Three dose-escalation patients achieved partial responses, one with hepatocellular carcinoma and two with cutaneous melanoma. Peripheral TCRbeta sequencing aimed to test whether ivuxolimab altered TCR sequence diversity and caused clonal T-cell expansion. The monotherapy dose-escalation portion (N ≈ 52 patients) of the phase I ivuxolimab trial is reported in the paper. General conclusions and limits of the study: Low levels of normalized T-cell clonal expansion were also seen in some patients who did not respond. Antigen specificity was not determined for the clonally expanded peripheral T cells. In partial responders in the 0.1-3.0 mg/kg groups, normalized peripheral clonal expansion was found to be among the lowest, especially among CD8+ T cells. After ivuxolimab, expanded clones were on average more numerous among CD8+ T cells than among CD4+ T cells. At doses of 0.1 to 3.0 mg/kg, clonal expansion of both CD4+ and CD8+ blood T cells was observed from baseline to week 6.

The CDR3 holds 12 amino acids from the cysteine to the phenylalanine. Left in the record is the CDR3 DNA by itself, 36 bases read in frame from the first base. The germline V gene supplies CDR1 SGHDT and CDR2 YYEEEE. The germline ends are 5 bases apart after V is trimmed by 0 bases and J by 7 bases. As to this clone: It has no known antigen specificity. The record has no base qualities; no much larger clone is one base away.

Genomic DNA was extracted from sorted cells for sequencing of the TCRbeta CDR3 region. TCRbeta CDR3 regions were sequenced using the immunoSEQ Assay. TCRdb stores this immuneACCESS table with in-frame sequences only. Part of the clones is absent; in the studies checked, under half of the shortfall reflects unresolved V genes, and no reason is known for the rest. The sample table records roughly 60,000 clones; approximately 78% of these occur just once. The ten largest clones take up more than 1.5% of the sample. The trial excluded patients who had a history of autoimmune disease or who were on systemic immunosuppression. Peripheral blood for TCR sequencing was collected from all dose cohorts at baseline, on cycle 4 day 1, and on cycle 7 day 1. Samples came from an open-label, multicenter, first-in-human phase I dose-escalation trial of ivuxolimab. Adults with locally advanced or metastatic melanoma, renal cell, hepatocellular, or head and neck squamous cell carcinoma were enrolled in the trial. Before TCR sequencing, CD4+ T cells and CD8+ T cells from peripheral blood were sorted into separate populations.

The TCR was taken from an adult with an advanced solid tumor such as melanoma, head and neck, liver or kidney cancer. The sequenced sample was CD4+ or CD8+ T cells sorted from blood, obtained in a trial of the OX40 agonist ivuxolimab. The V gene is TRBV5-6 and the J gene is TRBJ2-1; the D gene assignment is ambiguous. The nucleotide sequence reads TGTGCCAGCAGCTTGGGTAGTAATGAGCAGTTCTTC. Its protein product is CASSLGSNEQFF.